The 13 T cell receptor beta chains presented below share a single source sample, sequenced in a study of blood T cell repertoires in COVID-19. The table came from immunoSEQ multiplex PCR; TCRdb's copy has only in-frame clones and leaves some out. This table holds around 260,000 clones, 86% found once. Sequenced: peripheral blood. The receptors shown here come from a woman aged 25 to 39 with active or convalescent COVID-19.

The rearrangement uses TRBV27 and TRBJ2-1, with unresolved D. This CDR3 comprises 16 residues. The germline V gene has CDR1 MNHEY and CDR2 SMNVEV (reference sequence). Trimming removed 2 bases at V and 9 bases at J, with 20 bases between. The CDR3: CASSLTQAIPPVEQFF. DNA of the CDR3: TGTGCCAGCAGTTTAACCCAGGCCATCCCCCCTGTTGAGCAGTTCTTC.

This sequence joins TRBV7-3 and TRBJ1-1, with 7 nucleotides matching TRBD1. V lost 8 bases, J lost 1 base, and 19 bases stayed unmatched. The CDR3 runs to 18 residues. Germline assignment: CDR1 SGHTA and CDR2 FQGTGA. The DNA for the CDR3 is TGTGCCAGCGGGCGTACCGGGACAGCCACGAAGAAGAACACTGAAGCTTTCTTT. Translation: CASGRTGTATKKNTEAFF.

The J gene is TRBJ1-2, the V gene TRBV6-4; possibly TRBD1 for D (6 bases). Looked up from germline, CDR1 is MRHNA and CDR2 is SNTAGT. The CDR3 contains 15 residues. Trimming stripped 3 bases from V and 2 bases from J, with 13 bases between. DNA of the CDR3: TGTGCCAGCAGTGAAACAACAGGGATCAACTATGGCTACACCTTC. The encoded protein is CASSETTGINYGYTF.

The genes are TRBV5-1 and TRBJ1-4; 9 nucleotides match TRBD1. The CDR3 is 15 amino acids. The germline V gene encodes CDR1 SGHRS and CDR2 YFSETQ. With V trimmed by 2 bases and J by 6 bases, 5 bases remained unmatched. CDR3 sequence: CASSLTGGGDEKLFF. The CDR3, as DNA: TGCGCCAGCAGCTTAACAGGGGGCGGAGATGAAAAACTGTTTTTT.

This clone was counted at least ten times. The DNA of the CDR3 is TGTGCCAGTGGCGCCGGGACAGCGAACACTGAAGCTTTCTTT. It translates to CASGAGTANTEAFF. The chain has TRBV25-1 and TRBJ1-1, with 7 bases lining up with TRBD1. This CDR3 spans 14 amino acids. Germline V lookup: CDR1 MGHDK, CDR2 SYGVNS. The ends lost 9 bases at V and 1 base at J; junction bases unmatched: 8.

J is TRBJ1-5 and V is TRBV7-3, with no clear D. In germline, CDR1 is SGHTA, CDR2 FQGTGA. With 1 base removed from V and 5 bases from J, the gap between germline ends came to 12 bases. The CDR3 consists of 15 residues. The CDR3 nucleotides read TGTGCCAGCAGCTTAATGAGGGTTCAAGATCAGCCCCAGCATTTT. This gives the protein CASSLMRVQDQPQHF.

The chain joins TRBV28 to TRBJ2-3, with TRBD2 identical over 13 bases. Germline V gives CDR1 MDHEN, CDR2 SYDVKM. V was clipped by 6 bases and J by 0 bases; unmatched bases: 9. The CDR3 covers 18 residues. Written as DNA, the CDR3 is TGTGCCAGCAGGCTAGGACTAGCGGGGGCCACAAGCACAGATACGCAGTATTTT. Encoded protein: CASRLGLAGATSTDTQYF.

This clone was detected only once. The chain couples TRBV5-1 to TRBJ1-2; possibly TRBD1 for D (6 bases). The CDR3 extends over 16 amino acids. Germline-derived CDR1 and CDR2 are SGHRS and YFSETQ. V gave up 0 bases and J gave up 8 bases, with 20 bases separating them. CDR3 region: CASSLGTPDRLGGYTF. The CDR3, as DNA: TGCGCCAGCAGCTTGGGGACCCCAGACAGGCTCGGGGGCTACACCTTC.

The chain couples TRBV7-2 to TRBJ2-3; D may be TRBD2 (5 bases). Deletions cut 4 bases from V and 6 bases from J, with 11 bases between. Looked up from germline, CDR1 is SGHTA and CDR2 is FQGNSA. There are 13 residues in the CDR3. The CDR3 loop is CASSSAGVDTQYF. As DNA, the CDR3 is TGTGCCAGCAGCTCTGCGGGTGTTGATACGCAGTATTTT. Variable domain in full (rest from reference TRBV7-2 and TRBJ2-3): GAGVSQSPSNKVTEKGKDVELRCDPISGHTALYWYRQSLGQGLEFLIYFQGNSAPDKSGLPSDRFSAERTGGSVSTLTIQRTQQEDSAVYLCASSSAGVDTQYFGPGTRLTVL.

The J gene is TRBJ1-6, the V gene TRBV13, with TRBD1 identical over 8 bases. The germline V gene has CDR1 PRHDT and CDR2 FYEKMQ (reference sequence). Trimming removed 4 bases from V and 10 bases from J; junction bases left unmatched: 12. The CDR3 length is 16 residues. CDR3 region: CASSSYSDRVGSPLHF. CDR3 DNA: TGTGCCAGCAGCTCCTATTCGGACAGGGTAGGATCACCCCTCCACTTT.

The chain recombines TRBV10-3 with TRBJ1-4, with 10 bases identical to TRBD1. Germline V CDR1 and CDR2: ENHRY, SYGVKD. The CDR3 is made up of 13 amino acids. V gave up 8 bases and J gave up 8 bases; unmatched junction bases: 5. This CDR3 is CAIGTGDSEKLFF. As DNA, the CDR3 is TGTGCCATCGGGACAGGGGATAGCGAAAAACTGTTTTTT.

The CDR3 nucleotides are TGTGCCAGTAGTATAGGTAACGAGGGTACGCAGTATTTT. It specifies CASSIGNEGTQYF. The gene calls are TRBV19 and TRBJ2-3; possibly TRBD2 for D (5 bases). The CDR3 is 13 amino acids. The germline gives CDR1 LNHDA, CDR2 SQIVND (reference sequence). Trimming left V 1 base short and J 8 bases short, with 10 bases between.

The V call is TRBV5-1, the J call TRBJ1-6; D is unclear. This CDR3 is built from 15 residues. Deletions cut 7 bases from V and 7 bases from J, with 18 bases between. CDR1 SGHRS and CDR2 YFSETQ come from the germline V gene. The CDR3 protein is CASATAGRGNSPLHF. Here the CDR3 DNA reads TGCGCCAGCGCCACGGCAGGCAGAGGGAATTCACCCCTCCACTTT.